A selection of T cell receptor beta chains follows, all from one sample in a study of blood T cells in healthy people across ages. MiXCR was run by TCRdb on the 5' RACE reads, yielding one entry per CDR3 protein. Of under 2,000,000 distinct CDR3 sequences in the sample, 49% were seen once. Sequenced material: blood. Receptors originate from a woman aged 40-49 years in good health. Both conserved end residues are part of each CDR3. D genes are given only for firm matches. Expanded clones are given a class, and other clones once, few, many or no size at all.

>TRBJ2-7|once|TRBD1|TRBV4-1
CASSQEWDSYYEQYF
TGCGCCAGCAGCCAAGAATGGGACAGTTACTACGAGCAGTACTTC
>TRBJ2-5|-|-|TRBV4-3
CASSQETPPETQYF
TGCGCCAGCAGCCAAGAAACCCCTCCAGAGACCCAGTACTTC
>TRBJ2-1|once|-|TRBV6-2/TRBV6-3
CASSYHRPDNEQFF
TGTGCCAGCAGTTACCACCGTCCCGACAATGAGCAGTTCTTC
>TRBJ1-2|-|TRBD1|TRBV5-1
CASSSAGPGQGDGYTF
TGCGCCAGCAGCTCGGCCGGTCCGGGACAGGGGGATGGCTACACCTTC
>TRBJ1-6|-|-|TRBV20-1
CSARDHLGAGEYNSPLHF
TGCAGTGCTAGAGACCATCTAGGGGCAGGAGAGTATAATTCACCCCTCCACTTT
>TRBJ1-2|-|-|TRBV13
CTSSPGGGVYGYTF
TGTACCAGCAGCCCTGGGGGGGGCGTATACGGCTACACCTTC
>TRBJ2-5|-|-|TRBV2
CASVGQNIPQETQYF
TGTGCCAGCGTCGGGCAGAACATACCACAAGAGACCCAGTACTTC
>TRBJ2-1|-|TRBD2|TRBV9
CASSVGSRRSGGAYEQFF
TGCGCCAGCAGCGTAGGGTCTCGGAGGAGCGGGGGGGCCTATGAGCAGTTCTTC
>TRBJ1-6|-|-|TRBV25-1
CASSDPKGNSPLHF
TGTGCCAGCAGTGACCCCAAGGGCAATTCACCCCTCCACTTT
>TRBJ2-7|-|-|TRBV25-1
CASGTKVDEQYF
TGTGCCAGCGGAACCAAGGTCGACGAGCAGTACTTC
>TRBJ2-1|few|-|TRBV15
CATSRDQVSYNEQFF
TGTGCCACCAGCAGAGATCAGGTTTCCTACAATGAGCAGTTCTTC
>TRBJ2-1|-|-|TRBV6-2/TRBV6-3
CASSYSTVVISNEQFF
TGTGCCAGCAGTTACTCGACAGTTGTTATCTCCAATGAGCAGTTCTTC
>TRBJ2-5|-|-|TRBV3-1
CASSQGASQGQYF
TGTGCCAGCAGCCAAGGGGCTAGTCAAGGCCAGTACTTC
>TRBJ2-7|few|TRBD2|TRBV7-2
CASSLKRGAVQYF
TGTGCCAGCAGCTTAAAGCGGGGGGCTGTGCAGTACTTC
>TRBJ2-7|-|-|TRBV27
CASSQDSRDEQYF
TGTGCCAGCAGTCAAGACAGCAGGGACGAGCAGTACTTC
>TRBJ2-3|-|TRBD2|TRBV20-1
CSATRTSGGATDTQYF
TGCAGTGCTACCCGGACTAGCGGGGGGGCCACAGATACGCAGTATTTT
>TRBJ2-5|few|TRBD2|TRBV29-1
CSVWTSGGQETQYF
TGCAGCGTCTGGACTAGCGGGGGGCAAGAGACCCAGTACTTC
>TRBJ2-1|-|TRBD2|TRBV20-1
CSARVSGGPYNEQFF
TGCAGTGCTAGAGTGAGCGGGGGGCCCTACAATGAGCAGTTCTTC
>TRBJ2-3|few|TRBD2|TRBV4-1
CASSQEAGGAFSLITDTQYF
TGCGCCAGCAGCCAAGAAGCGGGGGGGGCCTTTTCCCTGATCACAGATACGCAGTATTTT
>TRBJ2-1|-|-|TRBV7-2
CASSPHRSETQFF
TGTGCCAGCAGCCCTCACAGGAGCGAGACCCAGTTCTTC
>TRBJ2-7|-|TRBD1|TRBV2
CANGDDRDSYEQYF
TGTGCCAACGGTGATGACAGGGACTCCTACGAGCAGTACTTC
>TRBJ2-1|once|TRBD2|TRBV11-2
CASSKTRTRSNEQFF
TGTGCCAGCAGCAAGACCAGGACTAGGTCGAATGAGCAGTTCTTC
>TRBJ2-5|few|-|TRBV7-7
CASSLGSARGETQYF
TGTGCTAGCAGCTTAGGATCGGCGAGGGGAGAGACCCAGTACTTC
>TRBJ2-3|-|-|TRBV24-1
CATSDLVGPSGTDTQYF
TGTGCCACCAGTGATTTGGTAGGCCCCAGTGGCACAGATACGCAGTATTTT
>TRBJ1-5|-|-|TRBV5-6
CASSLGVVSNQPQHF
TGTGCCAGCAGTTTAGGGGTAGTGAGCAATCAGCCCCAGCATTTT
>TRBJ1-1|-|-|TRBV5-5
CASSLNRDTEAFF
TGTGCCAGTAGCTTGAACCGGGACACTGAAGCTTTCTTT
>TRBJ2-1|many|-|TRBV7-2
CASSFDRSYNEQFF
TGTGCCAGCAGCTTCGACAGATCCTACAATGAGCAGTTCTTC
>TRBJ1-5|-|-|TRBV20-1
CSALKAGRLGNQPQHF
TGCAGTGCCCTCAAGGCGGGGAGGTTAGGCAATCAGCCCCAGCATTTT
>TRBJ2-1|once|-|TRBV2
CASSEASWNEQFF
TGTGCCAGCAGTGAAGCGTCCTGGAATGAGCAGTTCTTC
>TRBJ2-7|once|TRBD1|TRBV29-1
CSGLPGQRYNEQYF
TGCAGCGGTCTCCCGGGACAGCGGTACAATGAGCAGTACTTC
>TRBJ2-5|-|TRBD1|TRBV7-8
CASSIYRDRGRRESVETQYF
TGTGCCAGCAGCATATACCGGGACAGGGGGCGCAGAGAAAGTGTGGAGACCCAGTACTTC
>TRBJ2-7|-|TRBD1|TRBV5-1
CASSLYYGQGSEQYF
TGCGCCAGCAGCTTGTATTACGGACAGGGTTCCGAGCAGTACTTC
>TRBJ2-1|-|-|TRBV20-1
CSAQRWDEQFF
TGCAGTGCGCAGAGGTGGGACGAGCAGTTCTTC
>TRBJ2-3|-|TRBD2|TRBV6-2/TRBV6-3
CASRSYGGARTDTQYF
TGTGCCAGCAGATCCTACGGGGGGGCTAGGACAGATACGCAGTATTTT
>TRBJ2-3|-|-|TRBV7-2
CASSLRGNRITNTDTQYF
TGTGCCAGCAGCTTACGCGGAAACAGGATAACCAACACAGATACGCAGTATTTT
>TRBJ2-5|-|TRBD1|TRBV29-1
CSAPTGTTGETQYF
TGCAGCGCACCGACAGGGACCACAGGAGAGACCCAGTACTTC
>TRBJ2-7|-|-|TRBV9
CASSPFGKAGLEQYF
TGTGCCAGCAGCCCTTTCGGGAAAGCAGGTCTCGAGCAGTACTTC
>TRBJ1-5|few|-|TRBV5-5
CASSLFEQSNQPQHF
TGTGCCAGCAGCTTGTTCGAACAGAGCAATCAGCCCCAGCATTTT
>TRBJ2-5|few|-|TRBV12-3/TRBV12-4
CASSSYGEETQYF
TGTGCCAGCAGTTCCTACGGCGAAGAGACCCAGTACTTC
>TRBJ2-7|-|TRBD1|TRBV29-1
CSVADFGQDAYEQYF
TGCAGCGTTGCCGATTTTGGACAGGATGCCTACGAGCAGTACTTC
>TRBJ1-4|once|-|TRBV6-1
CASSAGSGILNEKLFF
TGTGCCAGCAGTGCTGGGTCGGGAATTCTTAATGAAAAACTGTTTTTT